Presented here are 9 T cell receptor beta chains from one specimen sequenced in a study of blood T cells in healthy people across ages. Primers used in a second PCR of about 7 to 11 cycles were a sample-barcoded 5' primer and a J-beta primer mix. TCRdb used MiXCR to reprocess the 5' RACE reads, holding one entry per CDR3 protein. The table records hundreds of thousands of distinct CDR3 sequences, 40% to 50% of them present only once. The sequencing sample was made of blood. These receptor sequences come from a man aged 55 to 70 in good health.

A few counts support this clonotype. J is TRBJ1-2 and V is TRBV27; D may be TRBD1 (6 bases). The CDR3 contains 12 residues. Trimming took off 6 bases at V and 7 bases at J, with 12 bases between the two ends. From germline, CDR1 is MNHEY and CDR2 SMNVEV (reference sequence). The CDR3 nucleotides read TGTGCCAGCAGAATGACAGGATTTGGCTACACCTTC. Translated, it gives CASRMTGFGYTF.

This clonotype was seen a handful of times. The chain recombines TRBV20-1 with TRBJ2-7; TRBD2 aligns across 8 bases. V trimming: 0 bases; J trimming: 3 bases; junction bases outside the gene matches: 7. The CDR3 is 15 amino acids. Germline V lookup: CDR1 DFQATT, CDR2 SNEGSKA (reference sequence). The CDR3 loop is CSAREIAGRLYEQYF. CDR3 bases: TGCAGTGCTAGAGAAATAGCGGGGAGACTCTACGAGCAGTACTTC.

This clonotype was seen a few times. This chain uses TRBV7-9 with TRBJ1-2; D may be TRBD1 (6 bases). Germline-derived CDR1 and CDR2 are SEHNR and FQNEAQ (reference sequence). With 5 bases removed from V and 5 bases from J, the gap between germline ends came to 12 bases. The CDR3 contains 13 residues. The CDR3 sequence: CASSNRDLYGYTF. The DNA of the CDR3 is TGTGCCAGCAGCAACAGGGACCTATATGGCTACACCTTC.

This clonotype appeared a few times. For the CDR3, the DNA is TGCGCCAGCAGCCAAGTGGACAGGAGTGGCTACACCTTC. Its translation is CASSQVDRSGYTF. The V call is TRBV4-3, the J call TRBJ1-2, with 7 bases lining up with TRBD1. The CDR3 runs 13 residues. V trimming: 1 base; J trimming: 7 bases; junction bases outside the gene matches: 3. Germline assignment: CDR1 LGHNA and CDR2 YSLEER.

This clonotype was seen a few times. This chain joins TRBV6-1 and TRBJ1-2, with unresolved D. The CDR3 is 16 residues long. Trimming stripped 1 base from V and 0 bases from J, with 12 bases between. Looked up from germline, CDR1 is MNHNS and CDR2 is SASEGT. Here the CDR3 DNA reads TGTGCCAGCAGTGAAGTAGGCAGATCTTCTAACTATGGCTACACCTTC. The encoded protein is CASSEVGRSSNYGYTF.

V and J are TRBV25-1 and TRBJ2-3; 7 bases align to TRBD1. V was clipped by 5 bases and J by 0 bases; unmatched bases: 5. The CDR3 has 15 amino acids. Germline values: CDR1 MGHDK, CDR2 SYGVNS. The CDR3 sequence: CASSKGGLSTDTQYF. The DNA for the CDR3 is TGTGCCAGCAGTAAAGGGGGCCTCAGCACAGATACGCAGTATTTT.

The rearrangement links TRBV2 to TRBJ2-5; D unclear. Germline V gives CDR1 SNHLY, CDR2 FYNNEI. With 1 base removed from V and 11 bases from J, the gap between germline ends came to 17 bases. The CDR3 is made up of 14 amino acids. CDR3 nucleotides: TGTGCCAGCAGTGAAGGTTATACCAACAATGAGCAGTACTTC. Translated: CASSEGYTNNEQYF.

The genes are TRBV20-1 and TRBJ2-3; TRBD2 agrees at 8 bases. CDR1 and CDR2 from the germline V gene are DFQATT and SNEGSKA (reference sequence). J was trimmed by 4 bases and V by 6 bases; bases with no gene match: 9. The CDR3 has 14 amino acids. The CDR3 DNA reads TGCAGTGCCCAAGGAGCGGGGGACGCAGATACGCAGTATTTT. The encoded protein is CSAQGAGDADTQYF.

The V and J genes are TRBV11-3 and TRBJ2-7, with D uncertain. The CDR3 extends over 13 amino acids. Trimming pared 10 bases from V and 3 bases from J, leaving 16 bases between. CDR1 is SGHNT, CDR2 YENEEA, per germline. The CDR3 DNA sequence: TGTGCCAACAGACATTCCTATTACTACGAGCAGTACTTC. Translation: CANRHSYYYEQYF. The full variable domain, with the rest looked up from reference TRBV11-3 and TRBJ2-7, is EAGVVQSPRYKIIEKKQPVAFWCNPISGHNTLYWYLQNLGQGPELLIRYENEEAVDDSQLPKDRFSAERLKGVDSTLKIQPAELGDSAVYLCANRHSYYYEQYFGPGTRLTVT.